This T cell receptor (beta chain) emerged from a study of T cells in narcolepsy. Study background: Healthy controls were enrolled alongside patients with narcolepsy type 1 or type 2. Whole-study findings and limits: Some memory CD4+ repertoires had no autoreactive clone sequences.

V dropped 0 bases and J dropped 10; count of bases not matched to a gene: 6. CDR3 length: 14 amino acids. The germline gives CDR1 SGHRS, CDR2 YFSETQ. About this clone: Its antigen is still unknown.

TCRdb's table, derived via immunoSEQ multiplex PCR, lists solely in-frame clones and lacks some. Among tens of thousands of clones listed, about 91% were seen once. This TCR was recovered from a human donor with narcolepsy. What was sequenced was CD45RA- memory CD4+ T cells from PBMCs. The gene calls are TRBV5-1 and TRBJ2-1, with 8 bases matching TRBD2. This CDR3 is CASSLVRGRSEQFF. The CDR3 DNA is TGCGCCAGCAGCTTGGTGCGCGGGAGGAGCGAGCAGTTCTTC.